Listed here are 25 T cell receptor beta chains from one sample, sequenced in a study of human thymus T cells. Thymic material originated from resections removed in the course of corrective heart surgery. Clones were read by immunoSEQ multiplex PCR, and TCRdb kept only the in-frame ones, dropping some. Among 86,000 or so clones listed, 96% were seen once. The sequencing sample was made of thymus tissue. All receptors derive from a boy less than two years old with a congenital heart defect but otherwise immunologically healthy.

The genes are TRBV5-1 and TRBJ2-5; 7 bases align to TRBD2. There are 14 residues in the CDR3. CDR1 is SGHRS and CDR2 is YFSETQ in the germline V gene. J gave up 3 bases and V 2 bases, and 4 bases lay outside the gene matches. The CDR3, as DNA: TGCGCCAGCAGCTTCGGGACTACCGAAGAGACCCAGTACTTC. Amino acids: CASSFGTTEETQYF.

The chain uses TRBV6-4 and TRBJ2-3, with TRBD2 identical over 10 bases. The junction had 0 bases not matched to a gene; V was cut back by 5 bases and J by 1 base. CDR3 size: 14 residues. CDR1 MRHNA and CDR2 SNTAGT come from the germline V gene. In nucleotides, the CDR3 is TGTGCCAGCAGTCTAGCGGGGGGCACAGATACGCAGTATTTT. It specifies CASSLAGGTDTQYF.

The chain uses TRBV15 and TRBJ2-7; 12 bases are shared with TRBD1. V was pared by 2 bases and J by 2 bases, with 10 bases of the junction left unmatched. The CDR3 extends over 18 amino acids. In germline, CDR1 is LNHNV, CDR2 YYDKDF (reference sequence). The CDR3 loop is CATSRIRLRDRGPYEQYF. The DNA for the CDR3 is TGTGCCACCAGCAGAATAAGACTACGGGACAGGGGGCCCTACGAGCAGTACTTC.

This chain links TRBV9 with TRBJ2-1; D remains unclear. V lost 4 bases and J 9 bases, leaving 14 bases between the germline ends. Germline V lookup: CDR1 SGDLS, CDR2 YYNGEE. The CDR3 is 13 amino acids. CDR3 DNA sequence: TGTGCCAGCAGCCCCGGTGGGGATCCTGAGCAGTTCTTC. It encodes CASSPGGDPEQFF.

The rearrangement joins TRBV11-2 to TRBJ2-4, with D possibly being TRBD1 (5 bases). Trimming took off 5 bases at V and 3 bases at J, with 8 bases between the two ends. This CDR3 is built from 13 residues. Germline lookup yields CDR1 SGHAT and CDR2 FQNNGV. CDR3 sequence: CASSDSFKNIQYF. The CDR3 nucleotides read TGTGCCAGCAGCGACAGTTTCAAAAACATTCAGTACTTC.

The V gene is TRBV5-1, the J gene TRBJ1-1; D is uncertain. Deletions cut 4 bases from V and 1 base from J, with 14 bases between. Germline CDR1 SGHRS, CDR2 YFSETQ. This CDR3 has 15 residues. The CDR3 sequence: CASSPNPPGNTEAFF. CDR3 nucleotide sequence: TGCGCCAGCAGCCCCAATCCCCCGGGGAACACTGAAGCTTTCTTT. The whole variable domain, remainder taken from reference TRBV5-1 and TRBJ1-1, is KAGVTQTPRYLIKTRGQQVTLSCSPISGHRSVSWYQQTPGQGLQFLFEYFSETQRNKGNFPGRFSGRQFSNSRSEMNVSTLELGDSALYLCASSPNPPGNTEAFFGQGTRLTVV.

The V gene is TRBV25-1, the J gene TRBJ1-2; D call uncertain. CDR3 length equals 14 residues. Germline V gene lookup returns CDR1 MGHDK and CDR2 SYGVNS. V lost 1 base and J lost 4, with 10 bases in between. The CDR3, as DNA: TGTGCCAGCAGTGAATTGGATTCGTTCTATGGCTACACCTTC. Amino acids: CASSELDSFYGYTF.

The chain uses TRBV4-1 and TRBJ2-7; D is unclear. This CDR3 region has 14 residues. Germline V gives CDR1 MGHRA, CDR2 YSYEKL. V lost 4 bases, J lost 6 bases, and 16 bases lay in between. CDR3 bases: TGCGCCAGCAGCCTCCCGGATCGCCGGGCCGAGCAGTACTTC. It codes for CASSLPDRRAEQYF.

This clone has only a few counts. V gene TRBV7-9 combines with J gene TRBJ1-2, with D perhaps matching TRBD1 (6 bases). V lost 5 bases, J lost 4 bases, and 14 bases lay in between. Germline CDR1 and CDR2: SEHNR and FQNEAQ (reference sequence). The CDR3 sequence is 14 residues long. CDR3 bases: TGTGCCAGCAGCCCCGAGGGGGGGGCCTATGGCTACACCTTC. Translation: CASSPEGGAYGYTF.

The chain links TRBV11-2 to TRBJ1-2, with D maybe TRBD1 (6 bases). V lost 2 bases, J lost 5 bases, and 12 bases lay in between. CDR1 is SGHAT, CDR2 FQNNGV, per germline. The CDR3 has 14 residues. The CDR3 is CASSLPTGRYGYTF. The CDR3 DNA is TGTGCCAGCAGCTTACCAACAGGGAGGTATGGCTACACCTTC.

This chain connects TRBV9 to TRBJ2-2; D remains unclear. V was pared by 4 bases and J by 2 bases, with 3 bases between. The CDR3 contains 12 residues. CDR1 and CDR2 from the germline V gene are SGDLS and YYNGEE. The CDR3 loop reads CASSLNTGELFF. Written as DNA, the CDR3 is TGTGCCAGCAGCCTTAACACCGGGGAGCTGTTTTTT.

The chain recombines TRBV10-3 with TRBJ1-3, with TRBD1 matching over 8 bases. Germline CDR1 reads ENHRY; CDR2 reads SYGVKD. V lost 8 bases and J lost 7; bases outside the gene matches: 13. CDR3 length equals 15 residues. The CDR3 spells CAIAGGQALFNTIYF. CDR3 nucleotide sequence: TGTGCCATCGCAGGGGGACAGGCCCTATTTAACACCATATATTTT.

This rearrangement joins TRBV7-2 to TRBJ2-1; D might be TRBD1 (5 bases). This CDR3 has 16 residues. In germline, CDR1 is SGHTA, CDR2 FQGNSA. Between the trimmed V and J ends, which lost 2 bases and 3 bases, there was a span of 14 bases. The CDR3 is CASSLRILGLYNEQFF. CDR3 sequence (DNA): TGTGCCAGCAGCTTAAGGATATTGGGGCTCTACAATGAGCAGTTCTTC.

V and J are TRBV2 and TRBJ1-2; no firm D call. CDR1 SNHLY and CDR2 FYNNEI come from the germline V gene. The CDR3 loop spans 13 amino acids. The ends were cut back, 6 bases at V and 2 bases at J, with 10 bases in the middle. The CDR3 DNA reads as TGTGCCAGCAGCATGACACGAAACTATGGCTACACCTTC. Amino acids: CASSMTRNYGYTF.

The V call is TRBV13, the J call TRBJ1-1; possible D gene TRBD1, 5 bases. V was pared by 0 bases and J by 11 bases, with 19 bases between. Germline V lookup: CDR1 PRHDT, CDR2 FYEKMQ (reference sequence). The CDR3 contains 15 residues. The CDR3 spells CASSLGLYGTRGAFF. Written as DNA, the CDR3 is TGTGCCAGCAGCTTAGGCCTATACGGGACCCGGGGGGCTTTCTTT.

The chain recombines TRBV5-6 with TRBJ2-5; TRBD2 matches at 11 bases. Trimming removed 6 bases from V and 1 base from J; junction bases left unmatched: 11. The CDR3 sequence is 17 residues long. Germline V gene lookup returns CDR1 SGHDT and CDR2 YYEEEE. DNA of the CDR3: TGTGCCAGCACTTCAACACTAGCGGGGGTTACCCAAGAGACCCAGTACTTC. This gives the protein CASTSTLAGVTQETQYF.

The chain couples TRBV4-1 to TRBJ2-5, with 9 bases that match TRBD2. J gave up 5 bases and V 2 bases, and 9 bases lay outside the gene matches. There are 16 residues in the CDR3. The germline V gene has CDR1 MGHRA and CDR2 YSYEKL. The CDR3 sequence is CASSQYPREGDETQYF. The CDR3, as DNA: TGCGCCAGCAGCCAATACCCGCGGGAGGGCGACGAGACCCAGTACTTC.

This chain connects TRBV21-1 to TRBJ1-1. TRBV21-1 is a known pseudogene. CDR3 length: 15 amino acids. The CDR3 loop is CASSNWIEMNTEAFF. CDR3 nucleotides: TGTGCCAGCAGCAATTGGATAGAAATGAACACTGAAGCTTTCTTT.

The chain employs TRBV6-5 and TRBJ1-5, with D uncertain. Germline CDR1 reads MNHEY; CDR2 reads SVGAGI. The CDR3 length is 16 residues. V was clipped by 0 bases and J by 3 bases, with 12 bases between them. The CDR3 spells CASSYSGTGNNQPQHF. In DNA form, the CDR3 reads TGTGCCAGCAGTTACTCGGGTACTGGGAACAATCAGCCCCAGCATTTT.

As DNA, the CDR3 is TGTGCCAGCAGTTTAAGTCTCCGACAGTACAATGAGCAGTTCTTC. Its protein product is CASSLSLRQYNEQFF. The rearrangement joins TRBV28 to TRBJ2-1; D is perhaps TRBD1 (5 bases). The CDR3 consists of 15 residues. Germline assignment: CDR1 MDHEN and CDR2 SYDVKM. Trimming stripped 2 bases from V and 4 bases from J, with 12 bases between.

The chain combines TRBV19 with TRBJ1-1, with D possibly matching TRBD1 (5 bases). This CDR3 region has 14 residues. Trimming shortened V by 7 bases and J by 1 base, and 13 bases separated the two germline ends. CDR1 and CDR2 from the germline V gene are LNHDA and SQIVND (reference sequence). The chain's CDR3 is CASKWGVTNTEAFF. CDR3 in DNA: TGTGCCAGTAAGTGGGGCGTTACGAACACTGAAGCTTTCTTT.

CDR3 residues: CASFRPGQGNPGANVLTF. As DNA, the CDR3 is TGTGCCAGCTTCCGCCCAGGACAGGGAAACCCTGGGGCCAACGTCCTGACTTTC. The gene calls are TRBV28 and TRBJ2-6, with 8 bases that match TRBD1. There are 18 residues in the CDR3. The germline V gene encodes CDR1 MDHEN and CDR2 SYDVKM. V dropped 8 bases and J dropped 2; count of bases not matched to a gene: 14.

The chain couples TRBV4-1 to TRBJ1-3; D gene unclear. Germline assignment: CDR1 MGHRA and CDR2 YSYEKL. This CDR3 comprises 16 residues. V lost 4 bases to trimming and J lost 0 bases, with 13 bases between them. CDR3 region: CASSPFGCSSGNTIYF. In DNA form, the CDR3 reads TGCGCCAGCAGCCCTTTTGGCTGCAGCTCTGGAAACACCATATATTTT.

The V call is TRBV5-6, the J call TRBJ2-5, with 11 nucleotides matching TRBD2. Germline V lookup: CDR1 SGHDT, CDR2 YYEEEE. The CDR3 runs 16 residues. J was trimmed by 1 base and V by 2 bases; bases with no gene match: 4. The CDR3 coding sequence is TGTGCCAGCAGCTTAAGGCTAGCGGGGGGCCAAGAGACCCAGTACTTC. Translation gives CASSLRLAGGQETQYF.

V gene TRBV11-2 combines with J gene TRBJ2-7, with D unresolved. Germline loops: CDR1 SGHAT, CDR2 FQNNGV. V lost 5 bases and J lost 6, with 14 bases in between. This CDR3 spans 13 amino acids. The CDR3 is CASSPRAFPEQYF. The CDR3 DNA reads TGTGCCAGCAGCCCCCGGGCCTTTCCCGAGCAGTACTTC.